This TCR beta chain stems from a study of cytomegalovirus exposure and HLA in healthy donors. Overall study: Early released data comprised about 90 million unique TCRs from HLA-typed donors. Findings of the study overall: The CMV antigen specificity of a few CMV-associated chains was confirmed through in vitro analysis.

There were likely unrecorded immune exposures, though donors were nominally healthy when sampled. 60 Vbeta and 13 Jbeta primers were used in PCR. Measured with immunoSEQ multiplex PCR; TCRdb has only the in-frame clones, and not every one. The table lists roughly 180,000 clones, around 80% of them singletons. The CDR3 runs to 17 residues. Germline lookup yields CDR1 LGHNA and CDR2 YSLEER. With 1 base clipped from V and 7 bases from J, the junction kept 13 bases outside the gene matches. Of note for this clone: Its antigen is unidentified.

This receptor was obtained from a woman in her fifties or sixties in good health and CMV-seropositive. The sequencing sample was made of PBMCs. The genes are TRBV4-3 and TRBJ2-3; 8 bases agree with TRBD2. The CDR3 reads CASSQVQSGGGDNTQYF. CDR3 DNA: TGCGCCAGCAGCCAAGTCCAGAGCGGGGGTGGCGATAATACGCAGTATTTT.